This T cell receptor beta chain comes out of a study of cytomegalovirus exposure and HLA in healthy donors. On this clone itself: The antigen remains undetermined.

The PCR was carried out with 60 Vbeta primers and 13 Jbeta primers. Data came from immunoSEQ multiplex PCR; TCRdb stores just in-frame clones and leaves some out. The sample lists approximately 240,000 clones, approximately 80% seen once, with roughly 0.58% in the top ten. Study outcomes and limitations: In an earlier analysis, most TCR beta V segments were productive about 87% or about 30% of the time.

Germline V CDR1 and CDR2: SGHTA, FQGNSA. V gave up 1 base and J gave up 6 bases, with 11 bases separating them. The CDR3 runs to 14 residues. The chain joins TRBV7-2 to TRBJ2-3; a possible D gene is TRBD1 (6 bases). This clonotype originated in a middle-aged woman in good health and CMV-seronegative. Sequencing was performed on PBMCs. CDR3 DNA sequence: TGTGCCAGCAGCTTAGGGACAGCTCGCGATACGCAGTATTTT. Its protein is CASSLGTARDTQYF.